Following are 16 T cell receptor beta chains from one sample sequenced in a study of blood T cell repertoires in COVID-19 (dated by TCRdb to about 2020). The library was generated by the immunoSEQ multiplex PCR assay. Here the immuneACCESS table is served through TCRdb, limited to in-frame sequences with V and J called. Missing clones are a known gap in these copies; in checked studies unresolved V genes cover under half, and the rest lacks a known reason. Across this sample there are a few hundred thousand clones, with less than 90% seen only once. Together, the top ten hold approximately 2% of the sample. The sequenced material came from peripheral blood. The receptors stem from a man aged 30 to 39 with active or convalescent COVID-19.

This chain links TRBV5-4 with TRBJ2-7; TRBD1 might be the D (6 bases). Trimming removed 7 bases at V and 0 bases at J, with 17 bases between. This CDR3 spans 15 amino acids. Germline-derived CDR1 and CDR2 are SGHNT and YYREEE (reference sequence). CDR3 sequence (DNA): TGTGCCAGCGGAGTACAGGGCCAGAGCTCCTACGAGCAGTACTTC. Its protein is CASGVQGQSSYEQYF.

This clone came up a few times. This same CDR3 is encoded by further DNA sequences in the sample. The V gene is TRBV18, the J gene TRBJ1-3; D remains unclear. This CDR3 comprises 14 residues. The germline V gene encodes CDR1 KGHSH and CDR2 LQKENI. V was shortened by 2 bases and J by 0 bases, with 5 bases between the two germline ends. The CDR3 protein is CASSPGDSGNTIYF. The CDR3 nucleotides read TGTGCCAGCTCACCAGGAGACTCTGGAAACACCATATATTTT.

The rearrangement joins TRBV7-2 to TRBJ1-1; D may be TRBD1 (6 bases). V shed 1 base and J shed 7 bases, with 19 bases lying between them. Germline CDR1 is SGHTA and CDR2 is FQGNSA. This CDR3 spans 16 amino acids. This CDR3 is CASSLGSSTGIREAFF. CDR3 in DNA: TGTGCCAGCAGCTTAGGATCCTCTACAGGGATTCGTGAAGCTTTCTTT.

V is TRBV14 and J is TRBJ1-6; 10 bases agree with TRBD1. The CDR3 loop spans 14 amino acids. The V and J ends lost 3 bases and 13 bases, in that order; junction bases with no gene match: 6. CDR1 SGHDN and CDR2 FVKESK come from the germline V gene. In DNA form, the CDR3 reads TGTGCCAGCAGCCAGACAGGGGGCGTATCCCCCCTCCACTTT. It codes for CASSQTGGVSPLHF. Supplemented by reference TRBV14 and TRBJ1-6, the full variable domain reads EAGVTQFPSHSVIEKGQTVTLRCDPISGHDNLYWYRRVMGKEIKFLLHFVKESKQDESGMPNNRFLAERTGGTYSTLKVQPAELEDSGVYFCASSQTGGVSPLHFGNGTRLTVT.

The chain employs TRBV5-1 and TRBJ1-1; TRBD1 is a possible D gene (5 bases). V lost 0 bases and J 1 base, leaving 10 bases between the germline ends. The CDR3 is 15 residues long. In germline, CDR1 is SGHRS, CDR2 YFSETQ. For the CDR3, the DNA is TGCGCCAGCAGCTTGGGGGGCAGGGAGAACACTGAAGCTTTCTTT. Protein: CASSLGGRENTEAFF.

The chain couples TRBV13 to TRBJ2-1; 12 positions agree with TRBD2. The CDR3 is 15 residues long. Unmatched junction bases numbered 3, after V lost 2 bases and J lost 7 bases. Germline V CDR1 and CDR2: PRHDT, FYEKMQ (reference sequence). CDR3 sequence reads: CASSLTSGGINEQFF. In DNA, the CDR3 is TGTGCCAGCAGCTTAACTAGCGGGGGGATTAATGAGCAGTTCTTC.

This clone was detected once. The chain employs TRBV2 and TRBJ1-5; D is uncertain. The V end lost 6 bases, the J end lost 6 bases, and 15 bases lay between the germline ends. The CDR3 is 14 amino acids. CDR1 and CDR2 from the germline V gene are SNHLY and FYNNEI. The CDR3 region has the DNA TGTGCCAGCAGGCGGGATATTGAGGGTCAGCCCCAGCATTTT. Its translation is CASRRDIEGQPQHF.

The chain employs TRBV28 and TRBJ1-2; D gene ambiguous. Per germline, CDR1 MDHEN and CDR2 SYDVKM. The germline V and J ends were trimmed by 3 bases and 8 bases, with 10 bases remaining between them. The CDR3 sequence is 12 residues long. The CDR3 loop reads CASSLIWEGYTF. CDR3 in DNA: TGTGCCAGCAGTTTGATATGGGAGGGCTACACCTTC.

The chain is built from TRBV5-6 and TRBJ1-2, with D perhaps TRBD1 (5 bases). The CDR3 runs 15 residues. Germline V gene lookup returns CDR1 SGHDT and CDR2 YYEEEE. Trimming cost V 0 bases and J 4 bases, with 13 bases left between them. The CDR3 DNA sequence: TGTGCCAGCAGCTTGGCCCGATACGACAGCTATGGCTACACCTTC. Translated, it gives CASSLARYDSYGYTF.

The chain is built from TRBV2 and TRBJ2-5; TRBD1 matches at 10 bases. CDR3 size: 19 residues. CDR1 SNHLY and CDR2 FYNNEI come from the germline V gene. Trimming took 4 bases from V and 3 from J; bases not matched to a gene: 17. The chain's CDR3 is CASSGPGTGDRKWEETQYF. The CDR3 bases are TGTGCCAGCAGTGGACCCGGGACAGGGGACCGCAAATGGGAAGAGACCCAGTACTTC.

The genes are TRBV5-1 and TRBJ1-5, with 9 positions matching TRBD1. The CDR3 runs to 15 residues. After removal of 1 base from V and 2 bases from J, the junction contained 1 base not matched to a gene. CDR1 is SGHRS and CDR2 is YFSETQ in the germline V gene. The CDR3 here is CASSLTGGGNQPQHF. In nucleotides, the CDR3 is TGCGCCAGCAGCTTGACAGGGGGCGGCAATCAGCCCCAGCATTTT.

This chain links TRBV6-5 with TRBJ2-7; D might be TRBD2 (5 bases). The germline V gene encodes CDR1 MNHEY and CDR2 SVGAGI. The V end lost 10 bases, the J end lost 0 bases, and 19 bases lay between the germline ends. This CDR3 spans 15 amino acids. CDR3 coding DNA: TGTGCCACCCAGAAGGAGCGGATGAGCTCCTACGAGCAGTACTTC. It is translated as CATQKERMSSYEQYF.

The chain links TRBV27 to TRBJ2-3; no firm D call. Trimming took 4 bases from V and 5 from J, leaving 16 bases between them. CDR3 length: 15 residues. Germline CDR1 is MNHEY and CDR2 is SMNVEV (reference sequence). CDR3 in amino acids: CASSYTTARQDTQYF. The DNA of the CDR3 is TGTGCCAGCAGTTATACGACCGCGCGGCAAGATACGCAGTATTTT.

The J gene is TRBJ2-3, the V gene TRBV5-4; TRBD2 matches at 15 bases. This CDR3 region has 16 residues. Losses at the gene ends were 2 bases for V and 6 bases for J; bases not matched to a gene: 4. CDR1 SGHNT and CDR2 YYREEE come from the germline V gene (reference sequence). The CDR3 DNA reads TGTGCCAGCAGCTTTGGACTAGCGGGGGGGCTGGATACGCAGTATTTT. Residues: CASSFGLAGGLDTQYF.

V usage is TRBV24-1 and J usage is TRBJ2-1; TRBD2 is a possible D gene (7 bases). V shed 3 bases and J shed 0 bases, with 11 bases lying between them. The V gene's germline CDR1 is KGHDR and CDR2 SFDVKD. This CDR3 comprises 16 residues. The CDR3 sequence: CATSDNRGGSYNEQFF. The CDR3 nucleotides read TGTGCCACCAGTGATAATAGGGGGGGCTCCTACAATGAGCAGTTCTTC.

This CDR3 is CASSPGQGTPGRTF. The CDR3 DNA is TGTGCCAGCAGTCCAGGACAGGGAACTCCCGGTCGCACCTTC. The chain carries TRBV6-5 and TRBJ1-2; 8 bases fit TRBD1. Germline CDR1 reads MNHEY; CDR2 reads SVGAGI. The CDR3 is 14 residues long. The J segment lost 13 bases and the V segment lost 5 bases, leaving 15 bases of the junction unmatched.